The 16 T cell receptor beta chains listed next were all sequenced from one sample in a study of response to subunit inactivated influenza vaccine. TCRdb processed the RT-PCR reads anew with MiXCR; each CDR3 protein has one entry. Of 500,000 to 750,000 distinct CDR3 sequences in the sample, approximately 15% were seen once. The source material was PBMCs from blood, sampled 11 to 12 days after vaccination. All receptors come from a middle-aged man who received an inactivated influenza vaccine.

A note on this clonotype: This could be a read error, since a much larger clone is one nucleotide away. This rearrangement joins TRBV4-2 to TRBJ2-6; 8 bases align to TRBD1. Germline V lookup: CDR1 LGHNA, CDR2 YNFKEQ. This CDR3 comprises 20 residues. DNA of the CDR3: TGTGCCAGCAGCCAAGAAGTGGTTTCGAACAGGGGGACTGGGGCCGACGTCCTGACTTTC. Translating gives CASSQEVVSNRGTGADVLTF.

This clonotype turned up a few times. The chain employs TRBV5-1 and TRBJ2-3; the match to TRBD1 covers 9 bases. J gave up 3 bases and V 5 bases, and 4 bases lay outside the gene matches. The CDR3 sequence is 14 residues long. The germline gives CDR1 SGHRS, CDR2 YFSETQ. Written as DNA, the CDR3 is TGCGCCAGCAGACAGGGGGCAGAGACAGATACGCAGTATTTT. This codes for CASRQGAETDTQYF.

This clonotype turned up a few times. The rearrangement uses TRBV20-1 and TRBJ1-1; no reliable D call. The CDR3 has 14 amino acids. Germline assignment: CDR1 DFQATT and CDR2 SNEGSKA (reference sequence). V was clipped by 5 bases and J by 0 bases, with 13 bases between them. The CDR3 DNA is TGCAGTGCTCCTAGGACGGATATGAACACTGAAGCTTTCTTT. Its protein product is CSAPRTDMNTEAFF.

Only a few counts were recorded for this clonotype. V gene TRBV29-1 combines with J gene TRBJ1-1; weak D call: TRBD1 (5 bases). The CDR3 spans 14 residues. V was shortened by 0 bases and J by 4 bases, with 12 bases between the two germline ends. Germline CDR1 SQVTM, CDR2 ANQGSEA. The CDR3 DNA is TGCAGCGTTGAAGATCGACGTGGGGCCACTGAAGCTTTCTTT. Encoded protein: CSVEDRRGATEAFF.

J is TRBJ1-6 and V is TRBV7-8; possibly TRBD1 for D (5 bases). With 5 bases removed from V and 6 bases from J, the gap between germline ends came to 17 bases. The germline V gene encodes CDR1 SGHVS and CDR2 FQNEAQ. The length of the CDR3 is 16 residues. CDR3 DNA sequence: TGTGCCAGCAGCCTCCGGAGGTCCGGGGGTAATTCACCCCTCCACTTT. This sequence encodes CASSLRRSGGNSPLHF.

Only a few counts were recorded for this clonotype. This rearrangement joins TRBV11-2 to TRBJ1-1, with no clear D. Between the trimmed V and J ends, which lost 2 bases and 4 bases, there was a span of 11 bases. The germline V gene has CDR1 SGHAT and CDR2 FQNNGV. This CDR3 contains 14 residues. CDR3 nucleotide sequence: TGTGCCAGCAGCTTAAATACTGGTGCCACTGAAGCTTTCTTT. Protein product: CASSLNTGATEAFF.

The chain recombines TRBV9 with TRBJ1-6; no clear D. The V gene lost 0 bases and the J gene lost 7 bases, with 11 bases spanning the gap. The germline CDR1 and CDR2 sequences are SGDLS and YYNGEE. This CDR3 has 15 amino acids. In nucleotides, the CDR3 is TGTGCCAGCAGCGTAGCTTTGGCAGAAAATTCACCCCTCCACTTT. It yields the protein CASSVALAENSPLHF.

This clonotype was seen a handful of times. This sequence joins TRBV20-1 and TRBJ2-1, with D maybe TRBD1 (5 bases). The CDR3 loop spans 13 amino acids. Germline V CDR1 and CDR2: DFQATT, SNEGSKA (reference sequence). Trimming shortened V by 6 bases and J by 5 bases, and 14 bases separated the two germline ends. In DNA, the CDR3 is TGCAGTGCAGCCCCCGACAGACACAATGAGCAGTTCTTC. Protein product: CSAAPDRHNEQFF.

This clonotype was detected ten times or more. The chain carries TRBV30 and TRBJ1-6; D remains ambiguous. Germline V gives CDR1 GTSNPN, CDR2 SVGIG (reference sequence). Trimming shortened V by 4 bases and J by 0 bases, and 10 bases separated the two germline ends. CDR3 size: 15 residues. The CDR3 spells CAWTSPSSYNSPLHF. CDR3 DNA: TGTGCCTGGACCTCCCCCAGCTCCTATAATTCACCCCTCCACTTT.

This clonotype was counted ten times or more. The chain links TRBV6-5 to TRBJ2-2, with a tentative D call TRBD1 (6 bases). This CDR3 region has 14 residues. V was cut by 0 bases and J by 6 bases, with 8 bases left in between. Germline CDR1 and CDR2: MNHEY and SVGAGI. The CDR3 DNA sequence: TGTGCCAGCAGTTACTCGACAGGTGCCGGGGAGCTGTTTTTT. It encodes CASSYSTGAGELFF.

The rearrangement links TRBV30 to TRBJ1-5, with D maybe TRBD1 (6 bases). V lost 3 bases and J lost 3, with 9 bases in between. The CDR3 is 13 residues long. From germline, CDR1 is GTSNPN and CDR2 SVGIG (reference sequence). CDR3 bases: TGTGCCTGGAGAGGACAGTCCAATCAGCCCCAGCATTTT. It is translated as CAWRGQSNQPQHF.

This clonotype was found a few times. The chain is built from TRBV20-1 and TRBJ1-2; TRBD1 matches at 7 bases. The CDR3 has 13 residues. V lost 6 bases to trimming and J lost 4 bases; unmatched junction nucleotides: 8. Per the germline V gene, CDR1 is DFQATT and CDR2 is SNEGSKA (reference sequence). DNA of the CDR3: TGCAGTGCCACGACAGGGTCCCCCTATGGCTACACCTTC. Its protein product is CSATTGSPYGYTF.

In its sample, this clonotype was seen a few times. The gene calls are TRBV27 and TRBJ2-7; 9 bases align to TRBD1. The CDR3 is 13 residues long. The germline V gene encodes CDR1 MNHEY and CDR2 SMNVEV (reference sequence). The J segment lost 5 bases and the V segment lost 5 bases, leaving 4 bases of the junction unmatched. CDR3 nucleotide sequence: TGTGCCAGCAGTGGACAGGGGAGGCACGAGCAGTACTTC. Amino acids: CASSGQGRHEQYF.

The chain recombines TRBV14 with TRBJ2-1, with D possibly TRBD2 on 6 matching bases. V was pared by 4 bases and J by 10 bases, with 17 bases between. Germline CDR1 and CDR2: SGHDN and FVKESK. This CDR3 has 14 amino acids. The CDR3 nucleotides are TGTGCCAGCAGCCCCCTCCGGAGGGCGGGAGAGCAGTTCTTC. It is translated as CASSPLRRAGEQFF.

In its sample, this clonotype was seen a few times. The genes are TRBV7-8 and TRBJ2-3; D call uncertain. There are 14 residues in the CDR3. CDR1 and CDR2 (germline): SGHVS, FQNEAQ. V shed 5 bases and J shed 2 bases, with 11 bases lying between them. The CDR3 nucleotides are TGTGCCAGCAGCCTGCAGCCGGTCACAGATACGCAGTATTTT. Its protein is CASSLQPVTDTQYF.

There are a few counts of this clonotype. The chain carries TRBV29-1 and TRBJ2-3; D perhaps matches TRBD1 (5 bases). CDR3 length: 11 residues. CDR1 SQVTM and CDR2 ANQGSEA come from the germline V gene. With 4 bases removed from V and 11 bases from J, the gap between germline ends came to 13 bases. This CDR3 reads CSVVPQDVQYF. CDR3 nucleotides: TGCAGCGTTGTCCCACAGGATGTGCAGTATTTT.